These T cell receptor beta chains were read from a single sample in a study of cytomegalovirus exposure and HLA in healthy donors. Generated by immunoSEQ multiplex PCR, the TCRdb table keeps only in-frame clones and is missing some. The sample records about 220,000 clones, about 83% being singletons. Sample: PBMCs. Receptors originate from a young man in good health and CMV-seronegative. The conserved cysteine and the conserved F or W are not part of the CDR3 here.

>TRBV4-1
ASSQVYGASTFINSPLH
>TRBV19
ASNPGLAGGSTDTQY
>TRBV6-5
ASSYSGLMNTEAF
>TRBV29-1
SAIAGVTDTQY
>TRBV5-6
ASTSTGGAYNEQF
>TRBV5-6
ASSRREGNQPQH
>TRBV5-1
ASSWNQGANTEAF
>TRBV7-8
ASSPSAGVYEQY
>TRBV10-3
AISLAGGPHEQY
>TRBV21-1
ASSNFGHSRLNYGYT
>TRBV7-9
ASSLRGGGTDTQY
>TRBV27
ASSPSSGQNTYEQY
>TRBV11-2
ASSPHAAGVRYEQY
>TRBV10-1
ASSESKGANNEQF
>TRBV7-2
ASSPEGRGAYNEQF
>TRBV15
ATSRVLAGGEQF
>TRBV6-6
ASSRAGQGYT
>TRBV29-1
SVEIDSYYEQY
>TRBV27
ASRYAGGARDYT
>TRBV4-3
ASSQAVAGGSYEQY
>TRBV7-9
ASSPGRSNEKLF
>TRBV27
ASSLNPGYEQY
>TRBV12-5
ASGGTTYNEQF
>TRBV7-7
ASSQDRLSPLH
>TRBV29-1
SVEKGAGSRETQY
>TRBV9
ASSPGTATGELF
>TRBV5-1
ASSLGGRWIDEQY
>TRBV6-6
ASSYQALYDNEQF
>TRBV28
ASSWGTSGTGELF
>TRBV10-2
ASSPRDRGRRPTGELF
>TRBV2
ASRDRVGSEKLF
>TRBV7-2
ASSLRGDPYNEQF